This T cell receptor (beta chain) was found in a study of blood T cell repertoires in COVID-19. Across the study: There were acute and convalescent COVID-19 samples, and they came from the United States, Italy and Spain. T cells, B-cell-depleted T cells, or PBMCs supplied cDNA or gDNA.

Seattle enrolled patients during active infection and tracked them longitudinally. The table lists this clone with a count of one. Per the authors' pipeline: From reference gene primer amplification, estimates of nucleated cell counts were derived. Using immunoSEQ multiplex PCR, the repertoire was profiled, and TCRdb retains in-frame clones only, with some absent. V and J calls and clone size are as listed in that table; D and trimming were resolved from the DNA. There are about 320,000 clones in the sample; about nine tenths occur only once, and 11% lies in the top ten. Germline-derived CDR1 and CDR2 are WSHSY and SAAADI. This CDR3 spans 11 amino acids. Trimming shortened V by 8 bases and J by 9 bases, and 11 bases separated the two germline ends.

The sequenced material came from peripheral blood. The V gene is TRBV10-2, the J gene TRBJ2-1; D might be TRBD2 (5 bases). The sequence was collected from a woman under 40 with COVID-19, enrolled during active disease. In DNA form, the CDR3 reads TGCGCCAGCCGGGCAAGCGGTGAGCAGTTCTTC. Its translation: CASRASGEQFF.